A single sample is the source of the 3 T cell receptor beta chains below, sequenced in a study of blood T cell repertoires in COVID-19. Measured with immunoSEQ multiplex PCR; TCRdb has only the in-frame clones, and not every one. The data contain 99,000 or so clones, around 83% of them singletons. Sequencing was done on a sample of peripheral blood. These TCRs come from a woman of 80 years or more with acute or convalescent COVID-19.

The rearrangement joins TRBV27 to TRBJ1-6; 9 bases map to TRBD1. CDR3 size: 16 residues. J lost 8 bases, V lost 6 bases, and 11 bases had no gene match. The V gene's germline CDR1 is MNHEY and CDR2 SMNVEV (reference sequence). The CDR3, as DNA: TGTGCCAGCAGCCTGGCTCGGGACAGGGAATATTCACCCCTCCACTTT. Amino acid sequence: CASSLARDREYSPLHF.

The chain joins TRBV15 to TRBJ2-5; D is possibly TRBD1 (6 bases). The CDR3 has 15 amino acids. Trimming stripped 1 base from V and 4 bases from J, with 13 bases between. Germline V lookup: CDR1 LNHNV, CDR2 YYDKDF (reference sequence). The CDR3 spells CATSRGGRGRETQYF. The CDR3 bases are TGTGCCACCAGCAGAGGCGGCAGGGGAAGAGAGACCCAGTACTTC.

The chain combines TRBV2 with TRBJ2-7, with TRBD1 matching 7 bases. Germline lookup yields CDR1 SNHLY and CDR2 FYNNEI. The CDR3 sequence is 13 residues long. V was clipped by 6 bases and J by 3 bases; unmatched bases: 5. The CDR3 nucleotides are TGTGCCAGCAGCCGGGACAGTAACTACGAGCAGTACTTC. This sequence encodes CASSRDSNYEQYF.